The rows below give T cell receptor beta chains drawn from one sample of a study of T-cell reconstitution after alpha-beta-depleted transplantation in children. TCRdb reanalysed the PCR reads using MiXCR and keeps one entry per CDR3 protein. The sample has 500,000 to 750,000 distinct CDR3 sequences, 13% seen once. The sequences come from PBMCs, mostly from graft donor cells, collected 360 days after TCRalphabeta/CD19-depleted stem cell transplant. Receptors originate from a male patient between 5 and 17 years old who had a stem cell transplant for acute myeloid leukemia, so the T cells may come from the graft donor. The CDR3 runs from the conserved cysteine through the conserved F or W. Fields, in order: clone size, J gene, V gene, D gene, CDR3 protein, CDR3 DNA. A D gene is named only where the DNA matches it firmly. The size of a clone is reported for some rows only, either as once, few or many, or as a class for expanded clones.

abundance: few; j_gene: TRBJ2-5; v_gene: TRBV20-1; d_gene: TRBD2; CDR3aa: CSVQGTSRLETQYF; CDR3nt: TGCAGTGTACAAGGGACTAGCCGGCTAGAGACCCAGTACTTC
abundance: -; j_gene: TRBJ1-1; v_gene: TRBV6-6; d_gene: -; CDR3aa: CASALTANTEAFF; CDR3nt: TGTGCCAGCGCTTTGACAGCGAACACTGAAGCTTTCTTT
abundance: few; j_gene: TRBJ2-2; v_gene: TRBV6-5; d_gene: TRBD2; CDR3aa: CASSSPGLAGGQNTGELFF; CDR3nt: TGTGCCAGCAGTTCCCCCGGACTAGCGGGAGGCCAGAACACCGGGGAGCTGTTTTTT
abundance: few; j_gene: TRBJ2-7; v_gene: TRBV28; d_gene: -; CDR3aa: CASSLSLRVVGQLSYEQYF; CDR3nt: TGTGCCAGCAGTTTATCCCTTAGGGTAGTGGGGCAGCTATCCTACGAGCAGTACTTC
abundance: -; j_gene: TRBJ1-5; v_gene: TRBV7-2; d_gene: -; CDR3aa: CASKQPYSNQPQHF; CDR3nt: TGTGCCAGCAAGCAACCCTATAGCAATCAGCCCCAGCATTTT
abundance: -; j_gene: TRBJ2-5; v_gene: TRBV6-5; d_gene: -; CDR3aa: CASSYPGRETQYF; CDR3nt: TGTGCCAGCAGTTACCCGGGAAGGGAGACCCAGTACTTC
abundance: -; j_gene: TRBJ2-7; v_gene: TRBV2; d_gene: TRBD2; CDR3aa: CASSDRLAGSSYEQYF; CDR3nt: TGTGCCAGCAGTGATCGTCTAGCGGGAAGCTCCTACGAGCAGTACTTC
abundance: few; j_gene: TRBJ2-1; v_gene: TRBV19; d_gene: TRBD2; CDR3aa: CASSIEGLAAYNEQFF; CDR3nt: TGTGCCAGTAGTATCGAGGGACTAGCGGCCTACAATGAGCAGTTCTTC
abundance: many; j_gene: TRBJ2-3; v_gene: TRBV20-1; d_gene: TRBD2; CDR3aa: CSARDRAREGDTDTQYF; CDR3nt: TGCAGTGCTAGAGATCGGGCGCGGGAGGGGGACACAGATACGCAGTATTTT
abundance: few; j_gene: TRBJ2-7; v_gene: TRBV7-2; d_gene: TRBD2; CDR3aa: CASRWDYPYEQYF; CDR3nt: TGTGCCAGCAGGTGGGACTACCCCTACGAGCAGTACTTC
abundance: -; j_gene: TRBJ2-1; v_gene: TRBV29-1; d_gene: -; CDR3aa: CSVAILQGDEQFF; CDR3nt: TGCAGCGTTGCGATTTTACAGGGAGACGAGCAGTTCTTC
abundance: -; j_gene: TRBJ1-5; v_gene: TRBV20-1; d_gene: -; CDR3aa: CSAWTAGNQPQHF; CDR3nt: TGCAGTGCCTGGACAGCCGGCAATCAGCCCCAGCATTTT
abundance: -; j_gene: TRBJ1-2; v_gene: TRBV12-3/TRBV12-4; d_gene: -; CDR3aa: CASSPPEGRFYGYTF; CDR3nt: TGTGCCAGCAGCCCGCCGGAGGGGAGGTTCTATGGCTACACCTTC
abundance: -; j_gene: TRBJ2-7; v_gene: TRBV7-2; d_gene: TRBD1; CDR3aa: CASSADRAKREQYF; CDR3nt: TGTGCCAGCAGCGCAGACAGGGCCAAACGAGAGCAGTACTTC
abundance: many; j_gene: TRBJ2-7; v_gene: TRBV6-1; d_gene: -; CDR3aa: CASSKAPFGGLSYEQYF; CDR3nt: TGTGCCAGCAGTAAAGCCCCTTTTGGGGGGCTGTCCTACGAGCAGTACTTC
abundance: few; j_gene: TRBJ2-7; v_gene: TRBV7-8; d_gene: -; CDR3aa: CASSLVRTYEQYF; CDR3nt: TGTGCCAGCAGCTTAGTACGGACCTACGAGCAGTACTTC
abundance: many; j_gene: TRBJ2-1; v_gene: TRBV30; d_gene: TRBD2; CDR3aa: CAWSVHLAGGEQFF; CDR3nt: TGTGCCTGGAGTGTACACCTAGCGGGAGGTGAGCAGTTCTTC
abundance: -; j_gene: TRBJ2-1; v_gene: TRBV5-4; d_gene: TRBD2; CDR3aa: CASRASGGPTNQFF; CDR3nt: TGTGCCAGCAGAGCTAGCGGGGGGCCCACCAACCAGTTCTTC
abundance: many; j_gene: TRBJ2-3; v_gene: TRBV24-1; d_gene: -; CDR3aa: CATTEPGPRGDTQYF; CDR3nt: TGTGCCACCACCGAACCGGGTCCCAGGGGAGATACGCAGTATTTT
abundance: few; j_gene: TRBJ2-7; v_gene: TRBV15; d_gene: TRBD2; CDR3aa: CATSRGAGDEYEQYF; CDR3nt: TGTGCCACCAGCAGAGGAGCGGGAGATGAGTACGAGCAGTACTTC
abundance: few; j_gene: TRBJ2-7; v_gene: TRBV29-1; d_gene: -; CDR3aa: CSVQDSPYEQYF; CDR3nt: TGCAGCGTTCAGGATAGCCCCTACGAGCAGTACTTC
abundance: many; j_gene: TRBJ2-1; v_gene: TRBV24-1; d_gene: -; CDR3aa: CATSDSPGDQGQFF; CDR3nt: TGTGCCACCAGTGATTCCCCAGGGGATCAAGGGCAGTTCTTC
abundance: few; j_gene: TRBJ2-5; v_gene: TRBV12-3/TRBV12-4; d_gene: -; CDR3aa: CASSLKGAETQYF; CDR3nt: TGTGCCAGCAGTTTGAAAGGGGCGGAGACCCAGTACTTC
abundance: -; j_gene: TRBJ2-1; v_gene: TRBV12-3/TRBV12-4; d_gene: TRBD2; CDR3aa: CASSPSGINEQFF; CDR3nt: TGTGCCAGCAGTCCAAGCGGGATCAATGAGCAGTTCTTC
abundance: -; j_gene: TRBJ2-1; v_gene: TRBV14; d_gene: -; CDR3aa: CASSQVGPGYNEQFF; CDR3nt: TGTGCCAGCAGCCAAGTAGGCCCGGGCTACAATGAGCAGTTCTTC
abundance: -; j_gene: TRBJ2-1; v_gene: TRBV9; d_gene: -; CDR3aa: CASSVAPGESDNEQFF; CDR3nt: TGTGCCAGCAGCGTAGCTCCGGGAGAAAGCGACAATGAGCAGTTCTTC
abundance: few; j_gene: TRBJ1-6; v_gene: TRBV20-1; d_gene: -; CDR3aa: CSARGVGTDYNSPLHF; CDR3nt: TGCAGTGCTAGAGGCGTCGGGACTGACTATAATTCACCCCTCCACTTT
abundance: many; j_gene: TRBJ1-5; v_gene: TRBV27; d_gene: -; CDR3aa: CASTVRAGNQPQHF; CDR3nt: TGTGCCAGCACTGTCCGGGCGGGCAATCAGCCCCAGCATTTT
abundance: -; j_gene: TRBJ2-3; v_gene: TRBV7-9; d_gene: -; CDR3aa: CASSLAGRVDTQYF; CDR3nt: TGTGCCAGCAGCTTAGCGGGCCGGGTAGATACGCAGTATTTT
abundance: -; j_gene: TRBJ1-5; v_gene: TRBV29-1; d_gene: -; CDR3aa: CSVRVQVDQPQHF; CDR3nt: TGCAGCGTCCGGGTACAGGTGGATCAGCCCCAGCATTTT
abundance: few; j_gene: TRBJ2-1; v_gene: TRBV27; d_gene: TRBD2; CDR3aa: CASSFGVAGYSEQFF; CDR3nt: TGTGCCAGCAGTTTCGGGGTAGCGGGATATAGTGAGCAGTTCTTC
abundance: -; j_gene: TRBJ2-1; v_gene: TRBV12-3/TRBV12-4; d_gene: -; CDR3aa: CASSLNGLGNEQFF; CDR3nt: TGTGCCAGCAGCCTTAATGGGCTGGGAAATGAGCAGTTCTTC
abundance: few; j_gene: TRBJ2-3; v_gene: TRBV7-3; d_gene: -; CDR3aa: CASSFPGRLQQYF; CDR3nt: TGTGCCAGCAGCTTCCCCGGCCGTCTTCAGCAGTATTTT
abundance: many; j_gene: TRBJ2-7; v_gene: TRBV6-2/TRBV6-3; d_gene: -; CDR3aa: CASSPLRVDHEQYF; CDR3nt: TGTGCCAGCAGCCCACTACGGGTGGACCACGAGCAGTACTTC
abundance: many; j_gene: TRBJ2-7; v_gene: TRBV3-1; d_gene: -; CDR3aa: CASSQGSGSYEQYF; CDR3nt: TGTGCCAGCAGCCAAGGGAGTGGGTCCTACGAGCAGTACTTC
abundance: few; j_gene: TRBJ2-7; v_gene: TRBV7-2; d_gene: -; CDR3aa: CASSLPGRYEQYF; CDR3nt: TGTGCCAGCAGCTTACCGGGTCGTTACGAGCAGTACTTC
abundance: few; j_gene: TRBJ2-7; v_gene: TRBV7-2; d_gene: TRBD2; CDR3aa: CASSLLGREVYEQYF; CDR3nt: TGTGCCAGCAGCTTATTGGGGCGGGAGGTCTACGAGCAGTACTTC
abundance: few; j_gene: TRBJ2-3; v_gene: TRBV6-5; d_gene: -; CDR3aa: CASSYWSGLGDTQYF; CDR3nt: TGTGCCAGCAGTTACTGGTCAGGCCTTGGGGATACGCAGTATTTT
abundance: many; j_gene: TRBJ2-7; v_gene: TRBV15; d_gene: TRBD2; CDR3aa: CATSRDPVSGKVGEQYF; CDR3nt: TGTGCCACCAGCAGAGATCCCGTTAGCGGGAAAGTGGGGGAGCAGTACTTC
abundance: many; j_gene: TRBJ2-7; v_gene: TRBV28; d_gene: -; CDR3aa: CASSLRWYPPYEQYF; CDR3nt: TGTGCCAGCAGTTTAAGGTGGTACCCTCCCTACGAGCAGTACTTC
abundance: -; j_gene: TRBJ2-1; v_gene: TRBV28; d_gene: -; CDR3aa: CASSLYGKLVVGSYNEQFF; CDR3nt: TGTGCCAGCAGTTTATACGGTAAACTCGTAGTAGGGTCCTACAATGAGCAGTTCTTC
abundance: few; j_gene: TRBJ2-7; v_gene: TRBV28; d_gene: -; CDR3aa: CASSLIGGQEQYF; CDR3nt: TGTGCCAGCAGTTTAATAGGCGGACAGGAGCAGTACTTC
abundance: -; j_gene: TRBJ2-7; v_gene: TRBV5-1; d_gene: TRBD2; CDR3aa: CASSLYPTAGVSEQYF; CDR3nt: TGCGCCAGCAGCTTGTACCCCACAGCGGGAGTTTCCGAGCAGTACTTC
abundance: many; j_gene: TRBJ2-5; v_gene: TRBV12-3/TRBV12-4; d_gene: -; CDR3aa: CASSHREETQYF; CDR3nt: TGTGCCAGCAGTCACAGGGAAGAGACCCAGTACTTC
abundance: few; j_gene: TRBJ2-5; v_gene: TRBV5-1; d_gene: -; CDR3aa: CASSLAYRTEETQYF; CDR3nt: TGCGCCAGCAGCTTGGCCTACAGGACGGAAGAGACCCAGTACTTC
abundance: -; j_gene: TRBJ2-7; v_gene: TRBV12-3/TRBV12-4; d_gene: -; CDR3aa: CASSFGRVGSLYEQYF; CDR3nt: TGTGCCAGCAGTTTCGGCCGCGTGGGTAGCCTCTACGAGCAGTACTTC
abundance: -; j_gene: TRBJ2-7; v_gene: TRBV21-1; d_gene: -; CDR3aa: CASSKVGVGSNEQYF; CDR3nt: -
abundance: few; j_gene: TRBJ2-3; v_gene: TRBV20-1; d_gene: TRBD2; CDR3aa: CSAAPGSSGRGSTDTQYF; CDR3nt: TGCAGTGCCGCTCCCGGGTCTAGCGGGAGAGGCAGCACAGATACGCAGTATTTT
abundance: few; j_gene: TRBJ1-2; v_gene: TRBV6-5; d_gene: -; CDR3aa: CASSYSLPGDYGYTF; CDR3nt: TGTGCCAGCAGTTACTCGTTGCCGGGAGACTATGGCTACACCTTC
abundance: -; j_gene: TRBJ2-1; v_gene: TRBV29-1; d_gene: TRBD1; CDR3aa: CSAPDRGRSYNEQFF; CDR3nt: TGCAGCGCCCCGGACAGGGGGCGAAGCTACAATGAGCAGTTCTTC
abundance: -; j_gene: TRBJ2-2; v_gene: TRBV29-1; d_gene: -; CDR3aa: CSFRRAHGLGTGELFF; CDR3nt: TGCAGCTTCAGGCGCGCTCACGGTTTGGGCACCGGGGAGCTGTTTTTT
abundance: -; j_gene: TRBJ1-3; v_gene: TRBV7-2; d_gene: -; CDR3aa: CASSLARDTYSGNTIYF; CDR3nt: TGTGCCAGCAGCTTAGCGAGAGACACCTACTCTGGAAACACCATATATTTT